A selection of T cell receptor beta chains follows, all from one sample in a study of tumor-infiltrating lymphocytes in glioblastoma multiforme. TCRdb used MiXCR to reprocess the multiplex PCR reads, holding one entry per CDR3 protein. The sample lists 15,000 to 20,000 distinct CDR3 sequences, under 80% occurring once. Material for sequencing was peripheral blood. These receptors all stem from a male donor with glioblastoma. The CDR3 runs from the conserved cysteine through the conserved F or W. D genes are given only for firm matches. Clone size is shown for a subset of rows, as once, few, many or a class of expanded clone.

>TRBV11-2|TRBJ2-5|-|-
CVSVVLGETQYF
TGTGTTAGTGTCGTACTAGGGGAGACCCAGTACTTC
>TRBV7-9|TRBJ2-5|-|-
CASSLQKGGTQYF
TGTGCCAGCAGCCTACAAAAGGGGGGGACCCAGTACTTC
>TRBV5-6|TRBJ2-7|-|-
CAGSSTSLHGQYF
TGTGCCGGCAGCTCGACTAGTCTCCACGGGCAGTACTTC
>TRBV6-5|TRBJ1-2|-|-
CASSSGRGEYGYTF
TGTGCCAGCAGTTCTGGTCGAGGAGAGTATGGCTACACCTTC
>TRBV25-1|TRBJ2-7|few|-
CASSESGARSYEQYF
TGTGCCAGCAGTGAATCCGGGGCGAGGTCCTACGAGCAGTACTTC
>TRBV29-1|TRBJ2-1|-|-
CSVVKQGDEQFF
TGCAGCGTTGTTAAACAAGGGGATGAGCAGTTCTTC
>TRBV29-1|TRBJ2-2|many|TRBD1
CSVETGWDTGELFF
TGCAGCGTAGAGACAGGGTGGGACACCGGGGAGCTGTTTTTT
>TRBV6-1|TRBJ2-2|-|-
CASSDLFAGELFF
TGTGCCAGCAGTGACCTCTTCGCCGGGGAGCTGTTTTTT
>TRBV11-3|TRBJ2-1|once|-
CASGCGANNKQFF
TGTGCCAGCGGCTGCGGGGCGAACAATAAGCAGTTCTTC
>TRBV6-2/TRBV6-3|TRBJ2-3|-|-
CASSYGGDTDTQYF
TGTGCCAGCAGTTACGGCGGGGACACAGATACGCAGTATTTT
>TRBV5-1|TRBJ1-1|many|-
CASSFQTNTEAFF
TGCGCCAGCAGTTTTCAGACGAACACTGAAGCTTTCTTT
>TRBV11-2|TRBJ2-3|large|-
CASSFGPRDTQYF
TGTGCCAGCAGCTTCGGTCCTCGAGATACGCAGTATTTT
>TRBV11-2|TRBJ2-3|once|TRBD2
CASSLGTAGDPSTDTQCF
TGTGCCAGCAGCTTAGGTACCGCGGGGGACCCTAGCACAGATACGCAGTGTTTT
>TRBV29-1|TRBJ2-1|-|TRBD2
CSVRASGSEQFF
TGCAGCGTTAGGGCTAGCGGGAGTGAGCAGTTCTTC
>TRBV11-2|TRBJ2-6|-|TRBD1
CASSLEQGVGANVLTF
TGTGCCAGCAGCTTAGAGCAGGGGGTTGGGGCCAACGTCCTGACTTTC
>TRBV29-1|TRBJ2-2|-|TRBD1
CSVTGGIGELFF
TGCAGCGTTACAGGGGGTATCGGGGAGCTGTTTTTT
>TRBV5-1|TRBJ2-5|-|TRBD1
CASSPGTGRETLYF
TGCGCCAGCAGCCCAGGGACAGGGAGGGAGACCCTGTACTTC
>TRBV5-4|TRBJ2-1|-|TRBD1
CASSPGQGAPLEQFF
TGTGCCAGCAGCCCGGGACAGGGGGCACCCCTCGAGCAGTTCTTC
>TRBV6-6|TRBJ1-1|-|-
CASSRVTGNTEAFF
TGTGCCAGCAGCAGAGTCACAGGGAACACTGAAGCTTTCTTT
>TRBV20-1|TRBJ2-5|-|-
CSSRGGQQETQYF
TGCAGTTCTAGGGGAGGACAGCAAGAGACCCAGTACTTC
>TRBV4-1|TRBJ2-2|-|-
CASSLGPQRNTGELFF
TGCGCCAGCAGCCTAGGACCACAACGGAACACCGGGGAGCTGTTTTTT
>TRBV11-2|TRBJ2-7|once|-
CASSLVSGGEYYEKYF
TGTGCCAGCAGCTTAGTGAGTGGCGGGGAATACTACGAGAAGTACTTC
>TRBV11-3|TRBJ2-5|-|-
CASSTRLGETQYF
TGTGCCAGCAGCACACGACTAGGTGAGACCCAGTACTTC
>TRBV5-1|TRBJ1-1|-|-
CASSQNQTEDEAFF
TGCGCCAGCAGCCAAAACCAGACAGAAGATGAAGCTTTCTTT
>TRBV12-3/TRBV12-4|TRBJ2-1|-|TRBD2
CASSYSGRAHNDQFF
TGCGCCAGCAGTTATAGCGGGAGGGCCCACAATGATCAGTTCTTC
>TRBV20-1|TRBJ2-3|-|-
CSARPFKGAGSTDTQYF
TGCAGTGCTAGACCCTTCAAGGGGGCGGGGAGCACAGATACGCAGTATTTT
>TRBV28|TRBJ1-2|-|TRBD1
CASSLSGTDYGYTF
TGTGCCAGCAGTTTATCAGGGACAGACTATGGCTACACCTTC
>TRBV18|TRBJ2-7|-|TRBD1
CASSPSGQGAGEQYF
TGTGCCAGCTCACCGTCGGGACAGGGGGCTGGCGAGCAGTACTTC
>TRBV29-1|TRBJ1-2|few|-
CSVDVFRVSLDYGYTF
TGCAGCGTTGATGTTTTCCGGGTTTCGTTAGACTATGGCTACACCTTC
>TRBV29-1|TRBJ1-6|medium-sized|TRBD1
CSVARDRESPLHF
TGCAGCGTTGCCAGGGACAGAGAATCACCCCTCCACTTT
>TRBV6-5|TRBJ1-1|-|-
CASSYREYTDAFF
TGTGCCAGCAGTTACAGGGAGTACACTGACGCTTTCTTT
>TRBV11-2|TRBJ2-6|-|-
CASSLWQGVGANVLTF
TGTGCCAGCAGCTTATGGCAAGGGGTTGGGGCCAACGTCCTGACTTTC
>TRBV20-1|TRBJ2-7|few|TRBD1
CSAHTGGSSYEQYF
TGCAGTGCTCATACAGGGGGAAGCTCCTACGAGCAGTACTTC
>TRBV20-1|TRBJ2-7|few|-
CSASTFGSTAVEQYF
TGCAGTGCTAGCACATTCGGGAGTACGGCCGTCGAGCAGTACTTC
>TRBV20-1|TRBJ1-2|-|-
CSAREAGQGGYTF
TGCAGTGCTAGGGAAGCAGGGCAAGGTGGCTACACCTTC
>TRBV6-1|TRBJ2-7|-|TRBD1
CASSLAGTGGHEQYF
TGTGCCAGCAGCCTAGCCGGGACAGGGGGACACGAGCAGTACTTC
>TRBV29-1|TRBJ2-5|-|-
CSVQQGKDAQYF
TGCAGCGTTCAACAGGGCAAAGATGCCCAGTACTTC
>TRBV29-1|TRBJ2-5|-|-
CSVVWVAQGTQYF
TGCAGCGTTGTTTGGGTCGCCCAAGGGACCCAGTACTTC
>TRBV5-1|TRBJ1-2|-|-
CASSSQPHGVNYGYTF
TGCGCCAGCAGCTCCCAACCACACGGAGTTAACTATGGCTACACCTTC
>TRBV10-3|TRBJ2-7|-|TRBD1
CAISENDRGSYEQYF
TGTGCCATCAGTGAGAATGACAGGGGATCCTACGAGCAGTACTTC
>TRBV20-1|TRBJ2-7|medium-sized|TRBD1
CSAERQGAYEQYF
TGCAGTGCCGAAAGACAGGGGGCCTACGAGCAGTACTTC
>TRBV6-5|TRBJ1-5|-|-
CASSPSGVSDQPQHF
TGTGCCAGCAGCCCCTCAGGGGTTAGCGATCAGCCCCAGCATTTT
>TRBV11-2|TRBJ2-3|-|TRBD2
CTSSPVAGGGTDMRYF
TGTACCAGCAGCCCTGTAGCGGGAGGCGGCACAGATATGCGTTATTTT
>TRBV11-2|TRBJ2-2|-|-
CASSPLIHDTGELFF
TGTGCCAGCAGCCCGCTGATACATGACACCGGGGAGCTGTTTTTT
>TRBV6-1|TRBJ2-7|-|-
CAGREDPTLSRQQYF
TGTGCCGGCAGGGAGGACCCTACTCTCTCTCGCCAGCAGTACTTC
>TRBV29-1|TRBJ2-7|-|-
CSVETVQGEQYF
TGCAGCGTCGAAACAGTGCAAGGCGAGCAGTACTTC
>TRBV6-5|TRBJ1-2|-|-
CASSHPTTDDYTF
TGTGCCAGCAGCCACCCCACGACGGATGACTACACCTTC
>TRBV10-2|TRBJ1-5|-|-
CASKGGSYQPQHF
TGCGCCAGCAAGGGGGGGAGTTACCAGCCCCAGCATTTT
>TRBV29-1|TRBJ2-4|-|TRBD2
CSVSRGGGENIQYF
TGCAGCGTGTCACGGGGGGGCGGCGAAAACATTCAGTACTTC
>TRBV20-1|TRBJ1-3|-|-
CSARGDDTIYF
TGCAGTGCTCGAGGGGACGACACCATATATTTT
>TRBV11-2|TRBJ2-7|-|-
CASRSRAYQYF
TGTGCCAGCAGGTCACGAGCCTACCAGTACTTC
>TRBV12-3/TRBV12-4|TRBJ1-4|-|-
CASSLRETNEKLFF
TGTGCCAGCAGTTTAAGGGAAACTAATGAAAAACTGTTTTTT